The 16 T cell receptor beta chains below were found in one sample sequenced in a study of identical twins' blood T cells. MiXCR, applied by TCRdb to the 5' RACE reads, yields one record per CDR3 protein. In the table there are hundreds of thousands of distinct CDR3 sequences, roughly 30% of which are singletons. The sample was PBMCs. The receptors shown here come from a woman aged 18 to 50 in good health.

The chain employs TRBV7-9 and TRBJ1-3, with D uncertain. This CDR3 contains 13 residues. CDR1 SEHNR and CDR2 FQNEAQ come from the germline V gene (reference sequence). Between the trimmed V and J ends, which lost 4 bases and 3 bases, there was a span of 7 bases. CDR3: CASSSQVGNTIYF. CDR3 bases: TGTGCCAGCAGCTCCCAAGTTGGAAACACCATATATTTT.

V gene TRBV18 combines with J gene TRBJ2-1, with 9 bases aligning to TRBD1. The V gene end was trimmed by 8 bases and the J gene end by 4 bases; junction bases not matched to a gene: 6. The CDR3 has 14 amino acids. Germline CDR1 reads KGHSH; CDR2 reads LQKENI. The CDR3, as DNA: TGTGCCAGCACCTCCGGGACAGGGTACAATGAGCAGTTCTTC. Its protein product is CASTSGTGYNEQFF.

The rearrangement uses TRBV5-6 and TRBJ1-1; 7 nucleotides agree with TRBD1. CDR1 is SGHDT and CDR2 is YYEEEE in the germline V gene. There are 16 residues in the CDR3. With 5 bases clipped from V and 8 bases from J, the junction kept 18 bases outside the gene matches. The CDR3 coding sequence is TGTGCCAGCAGGGGGACAGATCGGATACGGGATGGAGAAGCTTTCTTT. This sequence encodes CASRGTDRIRDGEAFF.

The rearrangement uses TRBV7-8 and TRBJ2-1, with D possibly matching TRBD2 (6 bases). Trimming took 0 bases from V and 0 from J, leaving 9 bases between them. CDR1 is SGHVS, CDR2 FQNEAQ, per germline. This CDR3 is built from 16 residues. DNA for the CDR3: TGTGCCAGCAGCTTAGCTAGCGGAGTCTCCTACAATGAGCAGTTCTTC. It encodes CASSLASGVSYNEQFF.

Points on this clonotype: A read error may explain this, as a much larger clone is one base away. CDR3 loop: CASSFGSSSNQLQHF. The CDR3 DNA is TGTGCCAGCAGTTTCGGGAGTAGTAGCAATCAGCTCCAGCATTTT. The chain carries TRBV28 and TRBJ1-5; D unresolved. The CDR3 has 15 residues. CDR1 is MDHEN, CDR2 SYDVKM, per germline. The full variable domain, in which reference TRBV28 and TRBJ1-5 provide the parts outside the CDR3, is DVKVTQSSRYLVKRTGEKVFLECVQDMDHENMFWYRQDPGLGLRLIYFSYDVKMKEKGDIPEGYSVSREKKERFSLILESASTNQTSMYLCASSFGSSSNQLQHFGDGTRLSIL.

The chain uses TRBV20-1 and TRBJ1-2; D is unclear. The CDR3 is made up of 11 amino acids. Trimming shortened V by 3 bases and J by 2 bases, and 4 bases separated the two germline ends. The germline CDR1 and CDR2 sequences are DFQATT and SNEGSKA (reference sequence). The CDR3 reads CSARRNYGYTF. CDR3 DNA: TGCAGTGCTAGGAGGAACTATGGCTACACCTTC.

At least ten counts were recorded for this clonotype. V usage is TRBV29-1 and J usage is TRBJ1-5; D not resolved. V was trimmed by 4 bases and J by 4 bases, leaving 8 bases between them. Germline V gene data show CDR1 as SQVTM and CDR2 as ANQGSEA. CDR3 size: 12 residues. The DNA for the CDR3 is TGCAGCGTTGGAGGGCTGAATCAGCCCCAGCATTTT. The encoded protein is CSVGGLNQPQHF.

This clonotype has a single count. V is TRBV25-1 and J is TRBJ1-2; no definite D call. CDR1 and CDR2 (germline): MGHDK, SYGVNS. Trimming removed 4 bases at V and 7 bases at J, with 13 bases between. The CDR3 is made up of 13 amino acids. The chain's CDR3 is CASSGKGRGGYTF. The DNA of the CDR3 is TGTGCCAGCAGTGGAAAAGGTAGAGGTGGCTACACCTTC.

The gene calls are TRBV2 and TRBJ1-2, with D perhaps TRBD1 (6 bases). Germline V gene sequence: CDR1 SNHLY, CDR2 FYNNEI. The CDR3 runs to 16 residues. V shed 3 bases and J shed 4 bases, with 18 bases lying between them. The CDR3 DNA sequence: TGTGCCAGCAGTGACGGGGAGGGGGTGATCCGCTATGGCTACACCTTC. This translates into CASSDGEGVIRYGYTF.

The table lists this clonotype with many counts. The chain employs TRBV6-2 or TRBV6-3 and TRBJ1-5; D not certain. The CDR3 length is 17 residues. V was cut by 7 bases and J by 0 bases, with 19 bases left in between. From germline, CDR1 is MNHEY and CDR2 SVGEGT. The CDR3 spells CASTISWLRDSNQPQHF. In DNA form, the CDR3 reads TGTGCCAGCACCATTTCTTGGCTGAGAGATAGCAATCAGCCCCAGCATTTT.

V usage is TRBV6-5 and J usage is TRBJ1-1; a weak D match, TRBD1 (5 bases). Trimming removed 6 bases from V and 4 bases from J, with 18 bases in between. Germline lookup yields CDR1 MNHEY and CDR2 SVGAGI. The CDR3 is 15 amino acids. The CDR3 region is CASRRWSRGSTEAFF. CDR3 sequence (DNA): TGTGCCAGCAGGCGATGGTCGCGGGGGAGCACTGAAGCTTTCTTT.

In this sample, this clonotype turned up many times. This chain connects TRBV3-1 to TRBJ1-1, with a weak D call TRBD1 (6 bases). V gave up 5 bases and J gave up 6 bases, with 22 bases separating them. CDR1 is LGHDT and CDR2 is YNNKEL in the germline V gene (reference sequence). The CDR3 runs to 16 residues. CDR3 protein: CASSIGRGQAAAEAFF. In DNA, the CDR3 is TGTGCCAGCAGCATAGGACGGGGACAAGCGGCCGCTGAAGCTTTCTTT.

V gene TRBV29-1 combines with J gene TRBJ2-6, with 7 nucleotides matching TRBD1. The J segment lost 2 bases and the V segment lost 6 bases, leaving 4 bases of the junction unmatched. Germline lookup yields CDR1 SQVTM and CDR2 ANQGSEA. This CDR3 contains 14 residues. The CDR3, as DNA: TGCAGCGTGAGAACAGGGGCTGGGGCCAACGTCCTGACTTTC. Translated: CSVRTGAGANVLTF.

The chain uses TRBV10-3 and TRBJ2-7, with D possibly matching TRBD1 (6 bases). Germline V lookup: CDR1 ENHRY, CDR2 SYGVKD. There are 16 residues in the CDR3. The germline V and J ends were trimmed by 3 bases and 0 bases, with 15 bases remaining between them. In DNA form, the CDR3 reads TGTGCCATCAGTGAACCGACGGGACACAGCTCCTACGAGCAGTACTTC. Protein: CAISEPTGHSSYEQYF.

This sequence joins TRBV20-1 and TRBJ2-7; 14 positions agree with TRBD2. The length of the CDR3 is 15 residues. Germline V CDR1 and CDR2: DFQATT, SNEGSKA (reference sequence). V gave up 3 bases and J gave up 4 bases; unmatched junction bases: 5. The CDR3 sequence is CSARRGLAGVYEQYF. The CDR3 nucleotides read TGCAGTGCTAGGAGGGGACTAGCGGGAGTTTACGAGCAGTACTTC.

This clonotype was seen just once. V is TRBV5-8 and J is TRBJ2-2, with D possibly matching TRBD1 (6 bases). The germline V and J ends were trimmed by 1 base and 6 bases, with 16 bases remaining between them. Germline V CDR1 and CDR2: SGHTS, YDEGEE. The CDR3 length is 16 residues. The CDR3 is CASSLRGIGRSGELFF. In DNA form, the CDR3 reads TGTGCCAGCAGCTTGAGGGGGATTGGTAGATCCGGGGAGCTGTTTTTT. The full variable domain, its missing parts supplied by reference TRBV5-8 and TRBJ2-2, is EAGVTQSPTHLIKTRGQQATLRCSPISGHTSVYWYQQALGLGLQFLLWYDEGEERNRGNFPPRFSGRQFPNYSSELNVNALELEDSALYLCASSLRGIGRSGELFFGEGSRLTVL.